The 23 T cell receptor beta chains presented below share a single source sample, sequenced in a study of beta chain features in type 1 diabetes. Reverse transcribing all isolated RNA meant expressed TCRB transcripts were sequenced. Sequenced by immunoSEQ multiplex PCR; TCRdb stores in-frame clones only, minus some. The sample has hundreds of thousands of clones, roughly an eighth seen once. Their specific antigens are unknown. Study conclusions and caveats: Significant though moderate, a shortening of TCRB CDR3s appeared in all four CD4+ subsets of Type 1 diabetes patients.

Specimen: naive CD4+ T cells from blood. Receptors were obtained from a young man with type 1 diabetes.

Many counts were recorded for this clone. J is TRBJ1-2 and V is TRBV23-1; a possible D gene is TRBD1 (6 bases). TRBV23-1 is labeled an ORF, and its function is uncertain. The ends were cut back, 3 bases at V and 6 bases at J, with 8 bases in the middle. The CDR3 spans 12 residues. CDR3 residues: CASSHQGNGYTF. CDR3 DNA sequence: TGCGCCAGCAGTCATCAGGGGAATGGCTACACCTTC.

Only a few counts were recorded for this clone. CDR3 in DNA: TGTGCCAGCAGTCACAGCGGGGGCTACTACAATGAGCAGTTCTTC. It is translated as CASSHSGGYYNEQFF. This chain uses TRBV28 with TRBJ2-1, with TRBD2 identical over 8 bases. The CDR3 runs to 15 residues. Germline V gives CDR1 MDHEN, CDR2 SYDVKM. J lost 3 bases, V lost 5 bases, and 6 bases had no gene match.

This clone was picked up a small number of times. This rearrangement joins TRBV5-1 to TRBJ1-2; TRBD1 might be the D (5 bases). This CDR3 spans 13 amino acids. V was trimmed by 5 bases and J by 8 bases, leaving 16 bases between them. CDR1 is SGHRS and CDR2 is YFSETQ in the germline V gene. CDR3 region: CASSLTGTQGYTF. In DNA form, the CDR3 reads TGCGCCAGCAGTTTAACCGGGACGCAAGGCTACACCTTC.

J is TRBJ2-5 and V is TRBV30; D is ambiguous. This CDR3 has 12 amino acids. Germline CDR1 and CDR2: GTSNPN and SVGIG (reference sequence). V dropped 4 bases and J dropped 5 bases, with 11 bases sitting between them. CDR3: CAWTSGAETQYF. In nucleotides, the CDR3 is TGTGCCTGGACATCTGGCGCGGAGACCCAGTACTTC. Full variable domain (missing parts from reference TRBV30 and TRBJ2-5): SQTIHQWPATLVQPVGSPLSLECTVEGTSNPNLYWYRQAAGRGLQLLFYSVGIGQISSEVPQNLSASRPQDRQFILSSKKLLLSDSGFYLCAWTSGAETQYFGPGTRLLVL.

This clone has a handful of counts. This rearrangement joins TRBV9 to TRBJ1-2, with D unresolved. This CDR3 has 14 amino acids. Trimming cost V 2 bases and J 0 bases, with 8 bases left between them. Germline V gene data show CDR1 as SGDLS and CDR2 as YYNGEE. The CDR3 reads CASSVPQANYGYTF. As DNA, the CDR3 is TGTGCCAGCAGCGTTCCCCAGGCTAACTATGGCTACACCTTC.

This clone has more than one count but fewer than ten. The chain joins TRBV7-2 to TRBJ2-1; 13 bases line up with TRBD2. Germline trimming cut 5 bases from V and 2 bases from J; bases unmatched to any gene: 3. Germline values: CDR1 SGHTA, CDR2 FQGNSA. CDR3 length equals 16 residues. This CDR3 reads CASSLGLAGTYNEQFF. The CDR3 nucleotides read TGTGCCAGCAGCCTGGGACTAGCGGGGACCTACAATGAGCAGTTCTTC.

The CDR3 sequence: CSVWGNNEQFF. The CDR3 DNA is TGCAGTGTCTGGGGGAACAATGAGCAGTTCTTC. The chain is built from TRBV20-1 and TRBJ2-1; D tentatively fits TRBD1 or TRBD2 (5 bases each). V lost 7 bases and J 5 bases, leaving 9 bases between the germline ends. CDR3 size: 11 residues. Germline assignment: CDR1 DFQATT and CDR2 SNEGSKA (reference sequence).

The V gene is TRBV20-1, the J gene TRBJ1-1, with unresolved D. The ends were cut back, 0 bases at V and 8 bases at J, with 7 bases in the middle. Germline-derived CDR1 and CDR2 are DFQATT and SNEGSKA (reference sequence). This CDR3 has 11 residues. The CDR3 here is CSARDNLEAFF. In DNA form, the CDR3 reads TGCAGTGCTAGAGATAATCTAGAAGCTTTCTTT.

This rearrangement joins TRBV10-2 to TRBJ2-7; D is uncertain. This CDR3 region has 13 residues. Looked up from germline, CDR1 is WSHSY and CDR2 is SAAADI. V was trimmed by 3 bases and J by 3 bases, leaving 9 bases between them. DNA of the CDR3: TGCGCCAGCAGTGATTTAGCCGGCTACGAGCAGTACTTC. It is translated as CASSDLAGYEQYF.

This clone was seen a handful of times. The CDR3 nucleotides read TGTGCCAGCAGCGTAGCTGGTACCCCAGGGACCCAGTACTTC. Its protein product is CASSVAGTPGTQYF. The chain employs TRBV9 and TRBJ2-5; D gene ambiguous. The CDR3 is 14 residues long. V gave up 0 bases and J gave up 7 bases, with 13 bases separating them. Germline CDR1 reads SGDLS; CDR2 reads YYNGEE.

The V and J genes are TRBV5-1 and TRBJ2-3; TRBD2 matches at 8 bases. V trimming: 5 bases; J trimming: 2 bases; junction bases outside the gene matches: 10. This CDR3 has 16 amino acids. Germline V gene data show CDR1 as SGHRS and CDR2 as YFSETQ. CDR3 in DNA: TGCGCCAGCAGTTCGGTATCGGGGGGGATCACAGATACGCAGTATTTT. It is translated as CASSSVSGGITDTQYF.

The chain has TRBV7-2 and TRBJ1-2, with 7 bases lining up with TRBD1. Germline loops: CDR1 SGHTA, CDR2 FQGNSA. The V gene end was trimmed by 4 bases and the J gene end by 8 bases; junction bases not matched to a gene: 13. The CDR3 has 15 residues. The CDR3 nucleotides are TGTGCCAGCAGCTCCAGGGGGGCTCCCGGTATAGGCTACACCTTC. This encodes CASSSRGAPGIGYTF. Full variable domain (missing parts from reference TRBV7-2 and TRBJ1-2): GAGVSQSPSNKVTEKGKDVELRCDPISGHTALYWYRQSLGQGLEFLIYFQGNSAPDKSGLPSDRFSAERTGGSVSTLTIQRTQQEDSAVYLCASSSRGAPGIGYTFGSGTRLTVV.

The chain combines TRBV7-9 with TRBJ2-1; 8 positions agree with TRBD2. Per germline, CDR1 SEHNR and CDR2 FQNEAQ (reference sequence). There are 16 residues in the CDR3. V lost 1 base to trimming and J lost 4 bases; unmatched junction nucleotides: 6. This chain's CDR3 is CASSLGLGLGYNEQFF. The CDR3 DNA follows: TGTGCCAGCAGCTTAGGGCTGGGACTAGGGTACAATGAGCAGTTCTTC.

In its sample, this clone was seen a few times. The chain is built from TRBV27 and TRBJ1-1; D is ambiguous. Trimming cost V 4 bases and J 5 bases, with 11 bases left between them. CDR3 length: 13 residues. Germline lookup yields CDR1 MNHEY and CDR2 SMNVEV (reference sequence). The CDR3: CASSSPLRTEAFF. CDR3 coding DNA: TGTGCCAGCAGTTCCCCTTTACGTACTGAAGCTTTCTTT.

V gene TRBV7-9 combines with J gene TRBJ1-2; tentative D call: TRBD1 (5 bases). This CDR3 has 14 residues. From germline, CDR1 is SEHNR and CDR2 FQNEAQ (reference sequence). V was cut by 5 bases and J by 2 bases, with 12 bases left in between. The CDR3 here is CASSLGAENYGYTF. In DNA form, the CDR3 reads TGTGCCAGCAGCCTCGGGGCGGAGAACTATGGCTACACCTTC.

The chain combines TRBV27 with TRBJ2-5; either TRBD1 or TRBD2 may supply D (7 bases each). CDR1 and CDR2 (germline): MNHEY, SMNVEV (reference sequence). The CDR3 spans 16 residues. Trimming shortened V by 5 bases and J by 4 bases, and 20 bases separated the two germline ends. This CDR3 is CASSLQGGVLGETQYF. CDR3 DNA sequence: TGTGCCAGCAGTCTCCAGGGGGGGGTCCTCGGAGAGACCCAGTACTTC.

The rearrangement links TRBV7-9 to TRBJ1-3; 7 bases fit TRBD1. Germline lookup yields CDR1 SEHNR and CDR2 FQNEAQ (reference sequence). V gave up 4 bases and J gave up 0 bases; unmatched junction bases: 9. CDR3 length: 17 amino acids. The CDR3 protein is CASSSTGYGGSGNTIYF. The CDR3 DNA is TGTGCCAGCAGCTCGACAGGGTATGGTGGCTCTGGAAACACCATATATTTT.

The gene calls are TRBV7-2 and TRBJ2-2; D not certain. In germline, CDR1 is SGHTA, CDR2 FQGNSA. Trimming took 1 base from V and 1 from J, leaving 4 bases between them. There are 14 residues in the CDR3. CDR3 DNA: TGTGCCAGCAGCTTAGACGGGAACACCGGGGAGCTGTTTTTT. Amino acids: CASSLDGNTGELFF.

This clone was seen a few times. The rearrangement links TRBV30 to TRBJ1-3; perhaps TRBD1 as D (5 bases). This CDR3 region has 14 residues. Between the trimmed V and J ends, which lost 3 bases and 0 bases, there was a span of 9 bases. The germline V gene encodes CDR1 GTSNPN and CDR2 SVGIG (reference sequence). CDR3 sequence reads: CAWRSRVSGNTIYF. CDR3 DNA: TGTGCCTGGAGATCCAGGGTCTCTGGAAACACCATATATTTT. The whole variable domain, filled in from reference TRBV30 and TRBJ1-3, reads SQTIHQWPATLVQPVGSPLSLECTVEGTSNPNLYWYRQAAGRGLQLLFYSVGIGQISSEVPQNLSASRPQDRQFILSSKKLLLSDSGFYLCAWRSRVSGNTIYFGEGSWLTVV.

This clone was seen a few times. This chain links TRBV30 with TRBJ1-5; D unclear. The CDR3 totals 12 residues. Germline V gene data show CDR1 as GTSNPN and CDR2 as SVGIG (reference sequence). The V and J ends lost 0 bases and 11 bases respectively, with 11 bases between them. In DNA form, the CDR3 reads TGTGCCTGGAGTGTAACTGGGAGGGCCCAGCATTTT. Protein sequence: CAWSVTGRAQHF.

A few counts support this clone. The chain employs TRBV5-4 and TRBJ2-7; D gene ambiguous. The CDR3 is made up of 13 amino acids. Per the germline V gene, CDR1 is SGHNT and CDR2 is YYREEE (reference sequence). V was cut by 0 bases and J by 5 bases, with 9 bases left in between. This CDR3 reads CASSLGDYHEQYF. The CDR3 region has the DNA TGTGCCAGCAGCTTGGGGGATTACCACGAGCAGTACTTC. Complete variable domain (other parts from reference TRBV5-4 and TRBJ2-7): ETGVTQSPTHLIKTRGQQVTLRCSSQSGHNTVSWYQQALGQGPQFIFQYYREEENGRGNFPPRFSGLQFPNYSSELNVNALELDDSALYLCASSLGDYHEQYFGPGTRLTVT.

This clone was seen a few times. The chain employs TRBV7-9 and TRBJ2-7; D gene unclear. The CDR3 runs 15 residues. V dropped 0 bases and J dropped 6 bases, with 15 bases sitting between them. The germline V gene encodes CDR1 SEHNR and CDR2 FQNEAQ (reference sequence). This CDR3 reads CASSLALGSSLEQYF. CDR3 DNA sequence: TGTGCCAGCAGCTTAGCGTTGGGCAGCTCCCTCGAGCAGTACTTC.

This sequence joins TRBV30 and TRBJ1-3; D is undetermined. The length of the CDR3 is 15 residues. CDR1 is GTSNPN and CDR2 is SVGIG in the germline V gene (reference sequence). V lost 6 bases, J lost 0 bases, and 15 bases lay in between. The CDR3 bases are TGTGCCTGCCAACCCGGACCGTCCTCTGGAAACACCATATATTTT. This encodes CACQPGPSSGNTIYF. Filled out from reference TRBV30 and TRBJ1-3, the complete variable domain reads SQTIHQWPATLVQPVGSPLSLECTVEGTSNPNLYWYRQAAGRGLQLLFYSVGIGQISSEVPQNLSASRPQDRQFILSSKKLLLSDSGFYLCACQPGPSSGNTIYFGEGSWLTVV.